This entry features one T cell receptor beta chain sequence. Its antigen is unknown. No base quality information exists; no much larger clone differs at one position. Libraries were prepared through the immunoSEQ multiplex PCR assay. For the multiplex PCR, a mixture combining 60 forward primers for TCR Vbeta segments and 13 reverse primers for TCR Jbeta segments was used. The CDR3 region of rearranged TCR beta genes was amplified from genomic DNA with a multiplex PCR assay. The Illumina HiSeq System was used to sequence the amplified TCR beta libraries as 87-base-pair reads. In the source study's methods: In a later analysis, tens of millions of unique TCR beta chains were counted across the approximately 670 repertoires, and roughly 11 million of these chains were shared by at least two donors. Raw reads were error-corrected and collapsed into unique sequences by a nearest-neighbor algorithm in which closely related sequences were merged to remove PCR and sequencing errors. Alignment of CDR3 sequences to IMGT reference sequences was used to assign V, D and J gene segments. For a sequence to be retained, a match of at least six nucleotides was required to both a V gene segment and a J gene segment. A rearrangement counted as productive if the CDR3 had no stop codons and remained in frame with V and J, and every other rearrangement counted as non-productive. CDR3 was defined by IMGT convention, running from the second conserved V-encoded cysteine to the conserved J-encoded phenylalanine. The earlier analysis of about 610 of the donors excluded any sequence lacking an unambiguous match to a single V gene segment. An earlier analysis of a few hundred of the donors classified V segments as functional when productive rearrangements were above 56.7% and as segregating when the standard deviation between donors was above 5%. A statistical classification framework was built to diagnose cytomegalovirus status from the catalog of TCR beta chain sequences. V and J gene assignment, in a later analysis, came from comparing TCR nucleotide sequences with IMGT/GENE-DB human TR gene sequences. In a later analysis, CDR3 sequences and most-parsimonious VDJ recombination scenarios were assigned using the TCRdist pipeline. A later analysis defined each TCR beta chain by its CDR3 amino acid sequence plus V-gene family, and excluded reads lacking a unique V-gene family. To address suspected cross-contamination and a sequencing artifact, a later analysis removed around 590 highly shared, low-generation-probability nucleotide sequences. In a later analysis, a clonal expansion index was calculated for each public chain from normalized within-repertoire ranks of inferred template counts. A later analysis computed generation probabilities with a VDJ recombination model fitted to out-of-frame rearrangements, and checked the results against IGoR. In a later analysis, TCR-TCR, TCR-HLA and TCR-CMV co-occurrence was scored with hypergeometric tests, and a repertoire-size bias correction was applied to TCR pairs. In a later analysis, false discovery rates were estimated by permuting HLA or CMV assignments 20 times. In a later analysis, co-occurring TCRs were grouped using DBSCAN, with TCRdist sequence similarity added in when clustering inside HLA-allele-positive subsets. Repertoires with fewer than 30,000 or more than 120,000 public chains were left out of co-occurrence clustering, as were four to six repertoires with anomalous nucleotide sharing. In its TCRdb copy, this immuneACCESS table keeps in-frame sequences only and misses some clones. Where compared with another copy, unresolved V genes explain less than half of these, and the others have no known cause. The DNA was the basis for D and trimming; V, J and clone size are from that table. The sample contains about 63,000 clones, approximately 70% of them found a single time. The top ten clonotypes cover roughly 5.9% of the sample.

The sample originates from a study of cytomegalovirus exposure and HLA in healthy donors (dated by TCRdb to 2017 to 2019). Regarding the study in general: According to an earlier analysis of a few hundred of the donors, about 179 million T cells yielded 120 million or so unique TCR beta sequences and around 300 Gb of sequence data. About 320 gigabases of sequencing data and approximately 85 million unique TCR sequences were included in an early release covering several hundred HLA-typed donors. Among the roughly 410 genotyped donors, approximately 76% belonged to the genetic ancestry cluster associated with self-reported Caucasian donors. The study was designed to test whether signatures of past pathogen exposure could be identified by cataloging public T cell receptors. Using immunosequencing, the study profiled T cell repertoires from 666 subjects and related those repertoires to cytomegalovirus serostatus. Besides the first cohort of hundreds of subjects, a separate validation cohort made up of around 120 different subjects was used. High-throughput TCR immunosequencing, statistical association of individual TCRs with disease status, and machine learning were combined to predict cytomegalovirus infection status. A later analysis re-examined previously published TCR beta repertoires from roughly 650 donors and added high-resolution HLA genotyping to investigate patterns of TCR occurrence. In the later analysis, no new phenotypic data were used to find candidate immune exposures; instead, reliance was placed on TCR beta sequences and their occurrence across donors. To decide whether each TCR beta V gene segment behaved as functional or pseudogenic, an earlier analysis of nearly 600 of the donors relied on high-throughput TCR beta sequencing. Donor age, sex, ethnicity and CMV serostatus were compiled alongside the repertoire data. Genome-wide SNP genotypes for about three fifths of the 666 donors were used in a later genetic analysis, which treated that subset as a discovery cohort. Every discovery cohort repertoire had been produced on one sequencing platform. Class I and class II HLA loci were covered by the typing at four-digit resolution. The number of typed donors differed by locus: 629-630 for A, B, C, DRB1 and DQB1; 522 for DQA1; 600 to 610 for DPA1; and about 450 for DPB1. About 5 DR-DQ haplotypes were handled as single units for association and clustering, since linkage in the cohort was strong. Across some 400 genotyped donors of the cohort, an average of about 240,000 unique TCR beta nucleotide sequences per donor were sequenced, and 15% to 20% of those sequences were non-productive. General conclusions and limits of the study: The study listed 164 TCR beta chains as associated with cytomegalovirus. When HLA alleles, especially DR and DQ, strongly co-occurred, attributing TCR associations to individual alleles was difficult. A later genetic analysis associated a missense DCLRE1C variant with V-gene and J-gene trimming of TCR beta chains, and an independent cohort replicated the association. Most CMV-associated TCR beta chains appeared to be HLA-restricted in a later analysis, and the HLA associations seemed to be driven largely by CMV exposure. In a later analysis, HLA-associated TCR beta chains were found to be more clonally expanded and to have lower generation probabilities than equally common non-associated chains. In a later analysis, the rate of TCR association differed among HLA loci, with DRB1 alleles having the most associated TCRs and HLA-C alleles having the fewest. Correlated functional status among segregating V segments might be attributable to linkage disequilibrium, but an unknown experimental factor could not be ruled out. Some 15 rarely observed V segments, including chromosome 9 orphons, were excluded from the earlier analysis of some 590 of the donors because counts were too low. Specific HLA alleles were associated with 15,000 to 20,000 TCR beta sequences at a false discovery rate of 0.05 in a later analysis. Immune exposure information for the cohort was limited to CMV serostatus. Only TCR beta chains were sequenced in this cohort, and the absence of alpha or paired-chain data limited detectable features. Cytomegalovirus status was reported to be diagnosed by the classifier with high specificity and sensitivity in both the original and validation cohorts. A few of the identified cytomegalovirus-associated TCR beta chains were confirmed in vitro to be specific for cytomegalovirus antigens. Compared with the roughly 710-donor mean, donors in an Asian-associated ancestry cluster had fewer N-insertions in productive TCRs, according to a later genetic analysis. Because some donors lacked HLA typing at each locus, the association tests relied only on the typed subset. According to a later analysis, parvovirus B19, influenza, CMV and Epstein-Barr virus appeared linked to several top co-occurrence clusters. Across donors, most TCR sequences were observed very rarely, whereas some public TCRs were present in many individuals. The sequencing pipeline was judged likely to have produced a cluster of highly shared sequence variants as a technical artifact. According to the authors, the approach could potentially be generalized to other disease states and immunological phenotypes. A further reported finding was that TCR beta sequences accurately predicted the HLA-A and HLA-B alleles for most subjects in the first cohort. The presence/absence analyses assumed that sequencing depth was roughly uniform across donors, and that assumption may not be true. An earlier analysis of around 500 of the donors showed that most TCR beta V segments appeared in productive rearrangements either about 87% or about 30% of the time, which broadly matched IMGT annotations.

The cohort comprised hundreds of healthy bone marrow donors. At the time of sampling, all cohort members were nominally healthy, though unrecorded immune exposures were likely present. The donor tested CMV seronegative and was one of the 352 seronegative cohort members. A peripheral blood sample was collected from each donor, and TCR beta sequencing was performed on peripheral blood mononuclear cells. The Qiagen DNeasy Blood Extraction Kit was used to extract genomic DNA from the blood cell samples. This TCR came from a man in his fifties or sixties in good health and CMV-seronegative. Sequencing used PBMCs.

At the DNA level, the sequence is TGCGCCAGCAGCTTGGCCGAGAAAGCTGAAGCTTTCTTT. The translation is CASSLAEKAEAFF. The chain is encoded by TRBV5-1 joined to TRBJ1-1; the D gene lacks a confident call. There are 13 amino acids in the CDR3, from cysteine to phenylalanine inclusive. Left in the record is the CDR3 DNA by itself, 39 bases read in frame from the first base. Per the germline V gene, SGHRS is the CDR1 and YFSETQ is the CDR2. At the junction V is shortened by 0 bases and J by 6 bases, with 9 bases in between.